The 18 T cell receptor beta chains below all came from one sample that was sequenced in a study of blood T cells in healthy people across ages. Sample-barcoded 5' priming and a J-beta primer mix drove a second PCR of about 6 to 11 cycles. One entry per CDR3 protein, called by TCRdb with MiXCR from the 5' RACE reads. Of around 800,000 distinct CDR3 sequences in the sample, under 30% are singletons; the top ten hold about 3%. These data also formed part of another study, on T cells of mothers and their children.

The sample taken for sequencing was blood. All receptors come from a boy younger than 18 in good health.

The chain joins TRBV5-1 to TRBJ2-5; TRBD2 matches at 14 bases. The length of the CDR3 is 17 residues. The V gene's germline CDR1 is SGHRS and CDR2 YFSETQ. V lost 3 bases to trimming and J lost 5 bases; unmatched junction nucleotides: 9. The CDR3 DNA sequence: TGCGCCAGCAGCTCCCCAGGACTAGCGGGAGGCGGGGAGACCCAGTACTTC. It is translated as CASSSPGLAGGGETQYF.

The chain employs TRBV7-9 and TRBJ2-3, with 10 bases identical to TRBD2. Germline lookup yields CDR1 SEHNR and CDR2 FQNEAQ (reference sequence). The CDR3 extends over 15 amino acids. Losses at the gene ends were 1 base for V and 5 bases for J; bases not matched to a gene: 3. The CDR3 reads CASSLVSSGGDTQYF. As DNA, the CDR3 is TGTGCCAGCAGCTTAGTTTCTAGCGGGGGAGATACGCAGTATTTT.

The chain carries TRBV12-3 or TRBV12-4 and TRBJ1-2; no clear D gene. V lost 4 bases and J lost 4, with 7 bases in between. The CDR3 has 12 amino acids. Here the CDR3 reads CASSSTRYGYTF. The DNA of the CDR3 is TGTGCCAGCAGTTCAACTCGCTATGGCTACACCTTC.

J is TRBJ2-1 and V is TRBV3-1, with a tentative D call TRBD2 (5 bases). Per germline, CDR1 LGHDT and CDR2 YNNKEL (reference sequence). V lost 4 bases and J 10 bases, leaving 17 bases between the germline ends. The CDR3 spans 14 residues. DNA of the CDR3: TGTGCCAGCAGCCCCCTGCGGGCAGTAGGCGAGCAGTTCTTC. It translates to CASSPLRAVGEQFF.

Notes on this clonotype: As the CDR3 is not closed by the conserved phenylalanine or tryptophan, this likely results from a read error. The CDR3 sequence is CSVAQFGTQYL. The CDR3 DNA is TGCAGCGTTGCCCAATTCGGTACCCAGTACCTC. The chain links TRBV29-1 to TRBJ2-5; D not certain. The CDR3 has 11 amino acids. The V end was cut by 4 bases, the J end by 8 bases, with 11 bases between. Germline V gene lookup returns CDR1 SQVTM and CDR2 ANQGSEA.

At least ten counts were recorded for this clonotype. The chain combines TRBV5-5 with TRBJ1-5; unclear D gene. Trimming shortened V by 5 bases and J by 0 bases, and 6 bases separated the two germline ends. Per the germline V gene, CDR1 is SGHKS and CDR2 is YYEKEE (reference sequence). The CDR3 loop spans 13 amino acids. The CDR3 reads CASSFGSNQPQHF. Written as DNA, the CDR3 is TGTGCCAGCAGTTTTGGTAGCAATCAGCCCCAGCATTTT.

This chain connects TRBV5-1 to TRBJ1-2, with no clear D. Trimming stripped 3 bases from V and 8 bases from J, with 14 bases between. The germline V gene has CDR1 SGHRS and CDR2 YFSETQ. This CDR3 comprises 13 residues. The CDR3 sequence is CASSSDESQGYTF. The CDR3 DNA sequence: TGCGCCAGCAGCTCCGATGAAAGTCAGGGCTACACCTTC.

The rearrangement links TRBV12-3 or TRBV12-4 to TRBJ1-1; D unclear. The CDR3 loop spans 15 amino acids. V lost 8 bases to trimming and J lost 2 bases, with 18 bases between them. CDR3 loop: CASAPAAPGNTEAFF. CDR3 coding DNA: TGTGCCAGCGCACCCGCGGCACCCGGAAACACTGAAGCTTTCTTT.

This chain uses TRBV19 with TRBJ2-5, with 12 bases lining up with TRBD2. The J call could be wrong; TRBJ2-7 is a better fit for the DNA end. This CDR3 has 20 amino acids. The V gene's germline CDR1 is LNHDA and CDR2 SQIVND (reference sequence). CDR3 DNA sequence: TGTGCCAGTAGAAGATATGTACCGGGACTAGCGGGTTGGGTCGACTACGAGCAGTACTTC. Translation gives CASRRYVPGLAGWVDYEQYF.

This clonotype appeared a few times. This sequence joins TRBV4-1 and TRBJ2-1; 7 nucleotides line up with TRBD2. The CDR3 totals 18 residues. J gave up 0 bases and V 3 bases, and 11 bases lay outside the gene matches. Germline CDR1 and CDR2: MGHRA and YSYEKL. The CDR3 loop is CASSHPWGGFSSYNEQFF. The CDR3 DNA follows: TGCGCCAGCAGCCACCCCTGGGGAGGGTTCAGCTCCTACAATGAGCAGTTCTTC.

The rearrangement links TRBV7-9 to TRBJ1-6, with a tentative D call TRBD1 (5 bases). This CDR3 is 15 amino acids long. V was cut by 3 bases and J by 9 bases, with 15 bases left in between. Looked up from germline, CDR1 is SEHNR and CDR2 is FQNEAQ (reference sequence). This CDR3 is CASSLGSRVGSPLHF. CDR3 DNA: TGTGCCAGCAGCTTGGGCAGCAGGGTTGGTTCACCCCTCCACTTT.

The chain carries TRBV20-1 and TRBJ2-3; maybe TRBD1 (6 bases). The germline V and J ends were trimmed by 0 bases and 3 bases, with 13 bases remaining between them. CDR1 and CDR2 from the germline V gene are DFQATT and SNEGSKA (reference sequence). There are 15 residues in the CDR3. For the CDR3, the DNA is TGCAGTGCTAGAGATTACAGGGTTGGGACAGATACGCAGTATTTT. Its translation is CSARDYRVGTDTQYF.

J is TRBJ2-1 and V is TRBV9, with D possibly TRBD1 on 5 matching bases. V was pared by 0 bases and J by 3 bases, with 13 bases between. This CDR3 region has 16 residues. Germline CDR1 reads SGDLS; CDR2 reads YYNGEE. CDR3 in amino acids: CASSVAPGHLYNEQFF. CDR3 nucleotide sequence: TGTGCCAGCAGCGTAGCCCCTGGACACCTCTACAATGAGCAGTTCTTC.

Here the CDR3 reads CASLGSAATEGYTF. The CDR3, as DNA: TGCGCCAGCCTGGGTAGTGCCGCGACGGAGGGCTACACCTTC. This sequence joins TRBV10-2 and TRBJ1-2; D ambiguous. There are 14 residues in the CDR3. The germline gives CDR1 WSHSY, CDR2 SAAADI. V was shortened by 8 bases and J by 8 bases, with 21 bases between the two germline ends.

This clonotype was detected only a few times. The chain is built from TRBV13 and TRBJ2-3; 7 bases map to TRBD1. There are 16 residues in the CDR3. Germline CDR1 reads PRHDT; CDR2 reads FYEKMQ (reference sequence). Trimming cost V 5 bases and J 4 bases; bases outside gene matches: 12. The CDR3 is CASSPVRGGHPDTQYF. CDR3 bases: TGTGCCAGCAGCCCAGTCCGAGGGGGCCATCCAGATACGCAGTATTTT.

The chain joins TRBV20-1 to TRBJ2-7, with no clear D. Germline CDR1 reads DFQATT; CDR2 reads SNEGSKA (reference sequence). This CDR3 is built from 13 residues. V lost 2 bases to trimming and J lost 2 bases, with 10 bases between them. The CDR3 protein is CSARTDKAYEQYF. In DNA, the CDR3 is TGCAGTGCTAGAACGGATAAGGCCTACGAGCAGTACTTC.

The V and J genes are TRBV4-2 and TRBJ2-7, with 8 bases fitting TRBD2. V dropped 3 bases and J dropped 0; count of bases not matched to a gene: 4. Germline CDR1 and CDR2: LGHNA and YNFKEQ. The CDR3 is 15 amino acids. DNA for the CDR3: TGTGCCAGCAGCCACCAGCGGGGGCCCTCCTACGAGCAGTACTTC. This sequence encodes CASSHQRGPSYEQYF.

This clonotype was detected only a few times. CDR3 DNA: TGTGCCAGCAGCTCTGGGACTAGCGGGGTAATGCAGGAGACCCAGTACTTC. It translates to CASSSGTSGVMQETQYF. The V and J genes are TRBV9 and TRBJ2-1, with 13 positions matching TRBD2. The end of the DNA aligns better with TRBJ2-5, so the J call may be wrong. The CDR3 covers 17 residues. CDR1 and CDR2 (germline): SGDLS, YYNGEE.